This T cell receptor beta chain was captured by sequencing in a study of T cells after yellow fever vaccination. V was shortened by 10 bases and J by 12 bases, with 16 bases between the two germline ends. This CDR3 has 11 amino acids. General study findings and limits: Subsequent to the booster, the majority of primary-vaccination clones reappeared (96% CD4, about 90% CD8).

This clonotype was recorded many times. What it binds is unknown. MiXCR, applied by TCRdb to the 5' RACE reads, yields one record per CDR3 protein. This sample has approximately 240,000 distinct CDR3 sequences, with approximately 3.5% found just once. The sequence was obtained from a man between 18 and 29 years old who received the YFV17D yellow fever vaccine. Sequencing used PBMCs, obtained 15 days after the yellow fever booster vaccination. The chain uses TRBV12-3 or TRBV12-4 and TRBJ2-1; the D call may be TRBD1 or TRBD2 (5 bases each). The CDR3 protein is CANTYGAGQFF. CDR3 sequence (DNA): TGTGCCAACACGTACGGGGCAGGGCAGTTCTTC.